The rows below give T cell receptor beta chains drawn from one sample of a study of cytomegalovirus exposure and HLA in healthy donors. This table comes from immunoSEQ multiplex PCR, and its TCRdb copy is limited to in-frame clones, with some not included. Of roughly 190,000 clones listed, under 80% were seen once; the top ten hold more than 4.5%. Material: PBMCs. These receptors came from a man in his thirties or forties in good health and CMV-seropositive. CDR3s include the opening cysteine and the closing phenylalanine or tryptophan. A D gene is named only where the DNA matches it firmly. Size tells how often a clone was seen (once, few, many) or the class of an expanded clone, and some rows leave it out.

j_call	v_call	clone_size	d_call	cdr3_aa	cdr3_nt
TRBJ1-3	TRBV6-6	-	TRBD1	CASITGGFAGNTIYF	TGTGCCAGCATCACAGGGGGGTTTGCTGGAAACACCATATATTTT
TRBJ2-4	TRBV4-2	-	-	CASSQGDRAGAKNIQYF	TGTGCCAGCAGCCAGGGAGACAGGGCGGGGGCCAAAAACATTCAGTACTTC
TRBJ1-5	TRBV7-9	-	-	CSSSPEGGQPQHF	TGTTCCAGCAGCCCAGAGGGGGGGCAGCCCCAGCATTTT
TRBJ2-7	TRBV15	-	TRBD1	CATSRGQGSSLEQYF	TGTGCCACCAGCAGAGGACAGGGGTCCTCGTTGGAGCAGTACTTC
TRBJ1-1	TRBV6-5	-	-	CASSYSAGQNTEAFF	TGTGCCAGCAGTTACTCGGCAGGGCAGAACACTGAAGCTTTCTTT
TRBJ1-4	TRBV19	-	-	CATKTGLANEKLFF	TGTGCCACAAAAACAGGGTTGGCTAATGAAAAACTGTTTTTT
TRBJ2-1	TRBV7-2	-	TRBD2	CASSLGAGGGNEQFF	TGTGCCAGCAGCTTAGGGGCCGGCGGGGGCAATGAGCAGTTCTTC
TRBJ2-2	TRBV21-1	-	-	CASSVRDSWAGELFF	TGTGCCAGCAGCGTCCGGGACAGTTGGGCCGGGGAGCTGTTTTTT
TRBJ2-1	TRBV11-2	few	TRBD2	CASRFSGRGYNEQFF	TGTGCCAGCAGGTTTAGCGGGAGGGGATACAATGAGCAGTTCTTC
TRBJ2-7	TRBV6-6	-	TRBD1	CASSSDRDSEQYF	TGTGCCAGCAGCTCCGACAGGGATAGCGAGCAGTACTTC
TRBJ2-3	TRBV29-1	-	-	CSVNRVDTQYF	TGCAGCGTTAACAGGGTAGATACGCAGTATTTT
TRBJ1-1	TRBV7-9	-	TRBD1	CASRDRGNTEAFF	TGTGCCAGCAGGGACAGGGGGAACACTGAAGCTTTCTTT
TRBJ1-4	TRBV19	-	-	CASSINPATPSDEKLFF	TGTGCCAGTAGTATAAATCCCGCGACACCTTCCGATGAAAAACTGTTTTTT
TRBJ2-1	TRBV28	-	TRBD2	CASSLIAGVGEQFF	TGTGCCAGCAGTTTAATAGCGGGAGTTGGTGAGCAGTTCTTC
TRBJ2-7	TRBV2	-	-	CASSYTAYEQYF	TGTGCCAGCAGCTACACAGCCTACGAGCAGTACTTC
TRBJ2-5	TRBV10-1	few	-	CASTISRGFEAQYF	TGCGCCAGCACCATATCGAGGGGGTTCGAAGCCCAGTACTTC
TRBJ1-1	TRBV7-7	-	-	CASSPTGNTEAFF	TGTGCTAGCAGCCCGACAGGGAACACTGAAGCTTTCTTT
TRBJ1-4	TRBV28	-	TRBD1	CASIAGTGFEKLFF	TGTGCCAGCATTGCCGGGACAGGGTTCGAAAAACTGTTTTTT
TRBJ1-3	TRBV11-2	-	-	CASSFVLGVGNTIYF	TGTGCCAGCAGCTTCGTGTTGGGCGTTGGAAACACCATATATTTT
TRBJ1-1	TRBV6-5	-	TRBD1	CASGRTGSMNTEAFF	TGTGCCAGCGGTAGGACAGGTAGTATGAACACTGAAGCTTTCTTT
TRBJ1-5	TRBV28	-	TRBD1	CASKREGQGSVRNQPQHF	TGTGCCAGCAAGCGGGAGGGACAGGGCTCGGTCCGGAATCAGCCCCAGCATTTT
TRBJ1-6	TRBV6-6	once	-	CASRRDGNSPLHF	TGTGCCAGCAGGCGGGACGGCAATTCACCCCTCCACTTT
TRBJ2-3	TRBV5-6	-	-	CASSSRGEDTQYF	TGTGCCAGCAGCTCCCGCGGGGAAGATACGCAGTATTTT
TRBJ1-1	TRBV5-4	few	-	CASSPEENTEAFF	TGTGCCAGCAGCCCGGAGGAGAACACTGAAGCTTTCTTT
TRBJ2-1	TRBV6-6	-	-	CASSPQGAYNEQFF	TGTGCCAGCAGCCCCCAGGGCGCCTACAATGAGCAGTTCTTC
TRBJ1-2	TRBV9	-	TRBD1	CASSVEGQGAVAF	TGTGCCAGCAGCGTAGAGGGACAGGGCGCCGTCGCCTTC
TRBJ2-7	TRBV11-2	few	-	CASRQPGLSYEQYF	TGTGCCAGCAGGCAACCGGGACTCTCCTACGAGCAGTACTTC
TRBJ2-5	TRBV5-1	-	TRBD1	CASKNGTGVETQYF	TGCGCCAGCAAGAATGGGACAGGGGTAGAGACCCAGTACTTC
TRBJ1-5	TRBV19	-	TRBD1	CASSPSRDRVFSNQPQHF	TGTGCCAGTAGCCCTTCCCGGGACAGGGTTTTTAGCAATCAGCCCCAGCATTTT
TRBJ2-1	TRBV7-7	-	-	CAASERSLSYNEQFF	TGTGCTGCTTCCGAGCGGAGCCTCTCCTACAATGAGCAGTTCTTC
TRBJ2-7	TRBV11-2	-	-	CASSAGLTYEQYF	TGTGCCAGCAGCGCGGGCCTTACCTACGAGCAGTACTTC
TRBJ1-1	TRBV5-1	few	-	CASSLGRGDEAFF	TGCGCCAGCAGCTTGGGCAGGGGCGATGAAGCTTTCTTT
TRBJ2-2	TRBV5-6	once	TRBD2	CASSRAGGPNGELFF	TGTGCCAGCAGCCGAGCGGGGGGGCCGAACGGGGAGCTGTTTTTT
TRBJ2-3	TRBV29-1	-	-	CSVGGQGMGPDTQYF	TGCAGCGTTGGAGGTCAGGGGATGGGTCCAGATACGCAGTATTTT
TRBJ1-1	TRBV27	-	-	CASRVLSSARTEAFF	TGTGCCAGCAGAGTACTTAGCTCAGCGCGGACTGAAGCTTTCTTT
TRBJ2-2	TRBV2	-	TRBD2	CASSALSGGYTGELFF	TGTGCCAGCAGTGCCCTTAGCGGGGGATACACCGGGGAGCTGTTTTTT
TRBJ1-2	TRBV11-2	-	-	CASSLVGVGGYTF	TGTGCCAGCAGCTTAGTAGGGGTTGGTGGCTACACCTTC
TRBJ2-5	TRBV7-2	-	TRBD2	CASSLGGPGGETQYF	TGTGCCAGCAGCTTAGGCGGTCCGGGGGGAGAGACCCAGTACTTC
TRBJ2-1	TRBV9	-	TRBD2	CASSEIAGGPVNEQFF	TGTGCCAGCAGCGAAATAGCGGGGGGGCCGGTCAATGAGCAGTTCTTC
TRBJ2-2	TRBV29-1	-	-	CSVEWAGGGRELFF	TGCAGCGTTGAGTGGGCTGGAGGGGGCCGGGAGCTGTTTTTT
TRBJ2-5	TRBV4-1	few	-	CASSQGARDQETQYF	TGCGCCAGCAGCCAAGGGGCCAGGGACCAAGAGACCCAGTACTTC
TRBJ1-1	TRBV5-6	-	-	CASSSRWVSEVLTEAFF	TGTGCCAGCAGCTCTCGGTGGGTATCAGAGGTGCTCACTGAAGCTTTCTTT
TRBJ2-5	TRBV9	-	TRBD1	CASSTTGDQYF	TGTGCCAGCAGCACCACAGGGGACCAGTACTTC
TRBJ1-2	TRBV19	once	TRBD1	CASSARDRGYTF	TGTGCCAGTAGTGCCCGGGACAGGGGCTACACCTTC
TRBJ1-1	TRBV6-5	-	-	CASGGGIWDTEAFF	TGTGCCAGCGGGGGGGGGATTTGGGACACTGAAGCTTTCTTT
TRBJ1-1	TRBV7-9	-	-	CASSLGQVAPEAFF	TGTGCCAGCAGCTTAGGTCAGGTTGCTCCTGAAGCTTTCTTT
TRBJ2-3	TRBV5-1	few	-	CASSRSEVTDTQYF	TGCGCCAGCAGCCGCTCAGAGGTTACAGATACGCAGTATTTT